This T cell receptor beta chain was observed in a study of PD-1 and CTLA-4 blockade in melanoma. Repertoires were generated with immunoSEQ multiplex PCR, while TCRdb's copy carries only in-frame clones and drops some. The top ten clones hold 7% to 9.5% of a sample with about 31,000 clones, approximately 90% of them seen once. Germline V lookup: CDR1 MNHEY, CDR2 SMNVEV (reference sequence). Trimming shortened V by 5 bases and J by 0 bases, and 11 bases separated the two germline ends. This CDR3 is built from 15 residues. This TCR derives from a human donor with melanoma. The sequences come from CD8+ T cells from peripheral blood, collected from a patient given anti-PD-1 treatment. The V call is TRBV27, the J call TRBJ1-3; D gene uncertain. CDR3 bases: TGTGCCAGCAGTCCGACTGCATCCTCTGGAAACACCATATATTTT. Its translation: CASSPTASSGNTIYF.